These T cell receptor beta chains were read from a single sample in a study of cytomegalovirus exposure and HLA in healthy donors. The protocol was immunoSEQ multiplex PCR, while the TCRdb copy is restricted to in-frame clones and leaves out a portion. The sample yields around 170,000 clones, roughly 80% seen once. The source material was PBMCs. The source of these receptors is a man in his forties or fifties in good health and CMV-seropositive. CDR3s include the opening cysteine and the closing phenylalanine or tryptophan. Fields, in order: clone size, D gene, J gene, V gene, CDR3 DNA, CDR3 protein. The D gene is left open where the match is weak. Expanded clones get a size class; other rows say once, few or many, or leave the size out.

NA TRBD1 TRBJ2-1 TRBV2 TGTGCCAGCAGTACTGGACAGGGCAGGTACAATGAGCAGTTCTTC CASSTGQGRYNEQFF
once NA TRBJ1-2 TRBV28 TGTGCCAGCAGTCTACAGGGAGGGTATGGCTACACCTTC CASSLQGGYGYTF
NA NA TRBJ2-7 TRBV7-9 TGTTCCAGCAGCTCCCCCCCCGACAGGTTACGAACCGACTCCTACGAGCAGTACTTC CSSSSPPDRLRTDSYEQYF
NA NA TRBJ1-2 TRBV30 TGTGCCTGGAACCGAAGAGGGCCCTATGGCTACACCTTC CAWNRRGPYGYTF
once NA TRBJ1-3 TRBV4-2 TGTGCCAGCAGCCAAGGGGTCGGGACATCTACTTTTAGCTCTGGAAACACCATATATTTT CASSQGVGTSTFSSGNTIYF
NA NA TRBJ2-5 TRBV5-1 TGCGCCAGCAGCTTGAATTGGGAGGAGACCCAGTACTTC CASSLNWEETQYF
NA NA TRBJ1-2 TRBV2 TGTGCCAGCAGGACAACAGGAGCTGGCTACACCTTC CASRTTGAGYTF
NA NA TRBJ2-7 TRBV30 TGTGCCTGGAGTGTAAGGGGTTACGAGCAGTACTTC CAWSVRGYEQYF
NA TRBD1 TRBJ1-2 TRBV28 TGTGCCAGCTGCAGCCCCCAGACAGGGGTCTATGGCTACACCTTC CASCSPQTGVYGYTF
NA TRBD1 TRBJ2-3 TRBV5-1 TGCGCCAGCAACCGGGACAGTTCCACAGATACGCAGTATTTT CASNRDSSTDTQYF
NA NA TRBJ2-7 TRBV2 TGTTTCAAGCAGGAGGCGGCATACGAGCAGTACTTC CFKQEAAYEQYF
few NA TRBJ1-3 TRBV4-1 TGCGCCAGCAGCCAACTCGTCTCAGCTGAGGCGATTACGTTT CASSQLVSAEAITF
NA NA TRBJ1-3 TRBV5-8 TGTGCCAGCAGCTTGGGGGCAGTCGCTGGAAACACCATATATTTT CASSLGAVAGNTIYF
NA NA TRBJ2-3 TRBV7-8 TGTGCCAGCAGCTTGACAGTGTTACGCACAGATACGCAGTATTTT CASSLTVLRTDTQYF
once TRBD1 TRBJ1-3 TRBV6-5 TGTGCCAGTGGGACAGACTCTGGAAACACCATATATTTT CASGTDSGNTIYF
NA NA TRBJ2-7 TRBV21-1 TGTGCCAGCAGCAAAGGTGTCACGGAGCACTACGAGCAGTACTTC CASSKGVTEHYEQYF
few NA TRBJ1-1 TRBV29-1 TGCAGCGTTGGTGCGAATACTGAAGCTTTCTTT CSVGANTEAFF
NA NA TRBJ1-4 TRBV5-1 TGCGCCAGCAGCTTGGTCGGGGGAAATAATGAAAAACTGTTTTTT CASSLVGGNNEKLFF
NA NA TRBJ1-5 TRBV15 TGTGCCACCAGCAGAGATCAGGTCTCAAGAAATCAGCCCCAGCATTTT CATSRDQVSRNQPQHF
NA TRBD1 TRBJ1-4 TRBV5-1 TGCGCCAGCAGCTTGAAGGGACAGGGAGGTGAAAAACTGTTTTTT CASSLKGQGGEKLFF
NA TRBD2 TRBJ2-7 TRBV7-2 TGTGCCAGCAGCCTTCGACTAGCGGGAGGAACCGAGCAGTACTTC CASSLRLAGGTEQYF
NA NA TRBJ2-7 TRBV5-4 TGTGCCAGCAGCTTGGATTCCTTTTCCGACGAGCAGTACTTC CASSLDSFSDEQYF
NA NA TRBJ1-1 TRBV28 TGTGCCAGCAGTTTCGTTGACACTGAAGCTTTCTTT CASSFVDTEAFF
NA NA TRBJ1-1 TRBV27 TGTGCCAGCTGGCAGCAGGGAGGCACTGAAGCTTTCTTT CASWQQGGTEAFF
NA TRBD1 TRBJ2-7 TRBV5-4 TGTGCCAGCAGGACCGGGACAGGGGTTTCCTACGAGCAGTACTTC CASRTGTGVSYEQYF
NA NA TRBJ2-7 TRBV28 TGTGCCAGCAGTTCCACCTACTACGAGCAGTACTTC CASSSTYYEQYF
NA NA TRBJ1-1 TRBV7-3 TGTGCCAGCAGCTTAACGGTCTCCCAAACAACTGAAGCTTTCTTT CASSLTVSQTTEAFF
NA NA TRBJ2-2 TRBV5-6 TGTGCCAGCAGCCTACCAGGGATCGCGAACACCGGGGAGCTGTTTTTT CASSLPGIANTGELFF
NA TRBD2 TRBJ2-5 TRBV5-4 TGTGCCAGCAGCTTGGAGGGTAGCGGGGGACAAGAGACCCAGTACTTC CASSLEGSGGQETQYF
NA NA TRBJ2-7 TRBV6-1 TGTGCCAGCAGTCTTACCGGGACAACCTACGAGCAGTACTTC CASSLTGTTYEQYF
NA NA TRBJ1-4 TRBV28 TGTGCCAGCAGTGTGGGCGCAAGGGAAAAACTGTTTTTT CASSVGAREKLFF
NA NA TRBJ1-4 TRBV6-5 TGTGCCAGCAGTGACAGGCGCGGAGAAAAACTGTTTTTT CASSDRRGEKLFF
NA NA TRBJ1-2 TRBV5-1 TGCGCCAGCAGCTTCGAGACTAACTATGGCTACACCTTC CASSFETNYGYTF
NA TRBD1 TRBJ2-7 TRBV6-5 TGTGCCAGCAGTTACGCGGGACAGGGGGCCTACGAGCAGTACTTC CASSYAGQGAYEQYF
NA TRBD1 TRBJ1-5 TRBV30 TGTGCCTGGAGCACAGGGGGCGGCCGCAATCAGCCCCAGCATTTT CAWSTGGGRNQPQHF
NA NA TRBJ2-3 TRBV30 TGTGCCTGGAGTGCGGGGGTAGATACGCAGTATTTT CAWSAGVDTQYF
NA TRBD1 TRBJ1-1 TRBV5-1 TGCGCCAGCAGCTTGGAGGCAGGGGGAGCTTTCTTT CASSLEAGGAFF
once NA TRBJ1-2 TRBV2 TGTGCCAGCAGTGAAGAGGGTCTGGGGCATTATGGCTACACCTTC CASSEEGLGHYGYTF
few NA TRBJ2-7 TRBV18 TGTGCCAGCTCACCAGCAACGAGGGAGCAGTACTTC CASSPATREQYF
NA NA TRBJ1-5 TRBV19 TGTGCCAGTAGTAGGGAGCGGAATCAGCCCCAGCATTTT CASSRERNQPQHF
few NA TRBJ1-6 TRBV4-1 TGCGCCAGCAGCCAAGATCCTAGTAGCTCCTATAATTCACCCCTCCACTTT CASSQDPSSSYNSPLHF
NA TRBD1 TRBJ1-2 TRBV25-1 TGTGCCAGCAGAAGACAGGGCGCTAACTATGGCTACACCTTC CASRRQGANYGYTF
NA TRBD2 TRBJ2-3 TRBV4-1 TGCGCCAGCAGCCAACCACCGACTAGCAGAAACACAGATACGCAGTATTTT CASSQPPTSRNTDTQYF
once TRBD2 TRBJ2-1 TRBV6-6 TGTGCCAGCAGTTACTCAAACGGGGGGGAGCAGTTCTTC CASSYSNGGEQFF
NA TRBD2 TRBJ2-3 TRBV30 TGTGCCTGGGTGGTTAAGCGGGGGCCCGGGGATACGCAGTATTTT CAWVVKRGPGDTQYF
NA TRBD1 TRBJ1-1 TRBV7-6 TGTGCCAGCAGCTTGACAGGGAGTACTGAAGCTTTCTTT CASSLTGSTEAFF
NA NA TRBJ1-3 TRBV30 TGTGCCTGGAGTGTAGGGGGGGTCGGAAACACCATATATTTT CAWSVGGVGNTIYF
NA NA TRBJ2-3 TRBV4-1 TGCGCCAGCAGCCCGATCGGGATTCGCCGCCCTGATGGCACAGATACGCAGTATTTT CASSPIGIRRPDGTDTQYF
NA TRBD2 TRBJ2-5 TRBV7-8 TGTGCCAGCAGCTTAGGGCTAGCGGGAGGAGGGACCCAAGAGACCCAGTACTTC CASSLGLAGGGTQETQYF
NA NA TRBJ2-3 TRBV7-9 TGTGCCAGCAGCTTAGGGCCGGAGCCGACGCAGTATTTT CASSLGPEPTQYF
few NA TRBJ1-2 TRBV6-5 TGTGCCAGCAGCACCAGACAGTTCTATGGCTACACCTTC CASSTRQFYGYTF
NA NA TRBJ2-1 TRBV9 TGTGCCAGCAGCGTGGGGGGAGGCCCCTACAATGAGCAGTTCTTC CASSVGGGPYNEQFF
once TRBD2 TRBJ2-7 TRBV2 TGTGCCAGCAGCCCCGAGCGTGGGGGGGCCTACGAGCAGTACTTC CASSPERGGAYEQYF
NA TRBD2 TRBJ2-3 TRBV9 TGTGCCAGCAGCGTATTCCGGGGGACTAGCGGGATAGTAAATACGCAGTATTTT CASSVFRGTSGIVNTQYF